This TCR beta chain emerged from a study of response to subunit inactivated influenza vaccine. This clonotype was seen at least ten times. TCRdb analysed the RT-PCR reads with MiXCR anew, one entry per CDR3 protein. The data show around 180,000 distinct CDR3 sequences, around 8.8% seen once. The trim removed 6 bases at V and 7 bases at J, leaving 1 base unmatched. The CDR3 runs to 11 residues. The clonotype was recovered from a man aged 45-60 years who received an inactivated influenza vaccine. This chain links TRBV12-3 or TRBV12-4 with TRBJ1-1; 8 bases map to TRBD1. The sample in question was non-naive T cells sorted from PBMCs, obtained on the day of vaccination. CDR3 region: CASRGQVEAFF. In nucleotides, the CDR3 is TGTGCCAGCAGGGGACAGGTTGAAGCTTTCTTT.